Presented here are 2 T cell receptor beta chains from one specimen sequenced in a study of CD8+ T cells in alopecia areata (dated by TCRdb to the late 2010s). Pooled mouse cutaneous lymph node cells were stained for CD4, CD8alpha, NKG2D, NKG2ACE and other markers and were then sorted on a BD Influx. To prepare the library, the immunoSEQ multiplex PCR assay was applied. RNA was extracted from all samples and reverse transcribed into cDNA as template for TCR sequencing. Held by TCRdb, this immuneACCESS table contains in-frame sequences only and omits some clones. Under half of the omission traces to an unresolved V gene where checked; the cause of the rest is unknown. This sample includes 270,000 or so clones, and none of them was observed just once. The ten largest clones take up more than 1% of the sample. The sample taken for sequencing was CD4+ T cells sorted from a lymph node. The receptors were gathered from a C3H/HeJ mouse with alopecia areata. These mice carry the MHC haplotype H2-k.

This clone has more than one count but fewer than ten. The gene symbols are mouse symbols. Sequencing ends 4 residues short of the CDR3 end; the germline J gene provides the rest. J is TRBJ2-3 and V is TRBV13-1; 9 bases line up with TRBD1. This CDR3 has 15 residues. Germline V gene sequence: CDR1 NSHNY, CDR2 SYGAGN. With V trimmed by 0 bases and J by 4 bases, 3 bases remained unmatched. CDR3 amino acids: CASSDDDRGTETLYF. The DNA read from the CDR3 is TGTGCCAGCAGTGATGACGACAGGGGGACAGAA.

Note on this clone: Mouse gene names and germline throughout. Coverage ceases 4 residues before the CDR3 finishes, and the germline J gene fills in the end. V and J are TRBV19 and TRBJ2-3; 11 bases are shared with TRBD1. Germline V gene sequence: CDR1 FNHDT, CDR2 SITEND (reference sequence). The CDR3 extends over 15 amino acids. The CDR3: CASSPGQGARETLYF. CDR3 bases read: TGTGCCAGCAGTCCCGGACAGGGGGCGCGAGAA.